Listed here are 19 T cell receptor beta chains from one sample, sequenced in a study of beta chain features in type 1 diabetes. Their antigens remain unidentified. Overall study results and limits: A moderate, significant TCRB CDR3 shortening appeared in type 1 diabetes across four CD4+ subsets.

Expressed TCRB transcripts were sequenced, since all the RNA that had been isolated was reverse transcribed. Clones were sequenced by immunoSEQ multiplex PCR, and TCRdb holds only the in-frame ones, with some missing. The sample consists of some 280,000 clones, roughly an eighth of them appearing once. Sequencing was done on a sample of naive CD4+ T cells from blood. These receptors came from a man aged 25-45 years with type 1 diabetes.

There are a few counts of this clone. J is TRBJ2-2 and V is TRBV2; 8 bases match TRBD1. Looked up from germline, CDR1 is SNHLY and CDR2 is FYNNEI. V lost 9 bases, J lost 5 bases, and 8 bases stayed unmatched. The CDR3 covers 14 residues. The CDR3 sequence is CASTGTGATGELFF. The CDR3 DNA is TGTGCCAGTACCGGGACAGGAGCTACCGGGGAGCTGTTTTTT.

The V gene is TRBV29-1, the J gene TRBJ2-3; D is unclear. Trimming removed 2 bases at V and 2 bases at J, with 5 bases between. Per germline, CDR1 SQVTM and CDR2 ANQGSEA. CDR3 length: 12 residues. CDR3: CSVEPPTDTQYF. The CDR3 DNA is TGCAGCGTTGAACCTCCCACAGATACGCAGTATTTT.

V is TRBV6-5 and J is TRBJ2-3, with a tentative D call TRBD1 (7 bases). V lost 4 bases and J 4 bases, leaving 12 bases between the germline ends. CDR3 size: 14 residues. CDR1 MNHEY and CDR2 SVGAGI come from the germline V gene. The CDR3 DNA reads TGTGCCAGCAGTTTTAGGAGGGGGCCAGATACGCAGTATTTT. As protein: CASSFRRGPDTQYF.

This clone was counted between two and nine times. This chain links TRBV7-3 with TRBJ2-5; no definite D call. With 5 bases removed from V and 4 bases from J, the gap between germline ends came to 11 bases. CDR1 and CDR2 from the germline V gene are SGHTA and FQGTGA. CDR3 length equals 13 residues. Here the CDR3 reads CASSPSSAETQYF. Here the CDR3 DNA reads TGTGCCAGCAGCCCTTCGAGTGCAGAGACCCAGTACTTC.

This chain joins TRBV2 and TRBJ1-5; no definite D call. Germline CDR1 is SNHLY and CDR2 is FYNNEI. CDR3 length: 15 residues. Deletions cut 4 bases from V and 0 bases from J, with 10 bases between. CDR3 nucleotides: TGTGCCAGCAGTGGGGCTGTCAATAGCAATCAGCCCCAGCATTTT. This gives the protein CASSGAVNSNQPQHF. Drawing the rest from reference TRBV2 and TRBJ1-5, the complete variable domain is EPEVTQTPSHQVTQMGQEVILRCVPISNHLYFYWYRQILGQKVEFLVSFYNNEISEKSEIFDDQFSVERPDGSNFTLKIRSTKLEDSAMYFCASSGAVNSNQPQHFGDGTRLSIL.

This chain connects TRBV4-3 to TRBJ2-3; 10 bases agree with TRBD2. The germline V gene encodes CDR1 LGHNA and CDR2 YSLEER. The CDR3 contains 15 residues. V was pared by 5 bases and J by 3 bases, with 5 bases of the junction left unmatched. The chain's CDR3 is CASSSGTSVTDTQYF. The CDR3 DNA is TGCGCCAGCAGCTCCGGGACTAGCGTAACAGATACGCAGTATTTT.

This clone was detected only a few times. CDR3 DNA: TGTGCCAGCAGTTACTCGTCAGCGAACACCGGGGAGCTGTTTTTT. This sequence encodes CASSYSSANTGELFF. The chain recombines TRBV6-5 with TRBJ2-2; D gene ambiguous. The CDR3 runs to 15 residues. The germline gives CDR1 MNHEY, CDR2 SVGAGI. Between the trimmed V and J ends, which lost 0 bases and 0 bases, there was a span of 5 bases.

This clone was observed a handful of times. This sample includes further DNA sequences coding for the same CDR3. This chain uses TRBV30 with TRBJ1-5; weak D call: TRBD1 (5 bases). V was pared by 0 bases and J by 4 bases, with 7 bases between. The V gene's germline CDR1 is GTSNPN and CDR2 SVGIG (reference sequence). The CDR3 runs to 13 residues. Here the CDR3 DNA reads TGTGCCTGGAGTGTGCAGGGTAATCAGCCCCAGCATTTT. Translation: CAWSVQGNQPQHF. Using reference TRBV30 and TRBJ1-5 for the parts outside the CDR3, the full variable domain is SQTIHQWPATLVQPVGSPLSLECTVEGTSNPNLYWYRQAAGRGLQLLFYSVGIGQISSEVPQNLSASRPQDRQFILSSKKLLLSDSGFYLCAWSVQGNQPQHFGDGTRLSIL.

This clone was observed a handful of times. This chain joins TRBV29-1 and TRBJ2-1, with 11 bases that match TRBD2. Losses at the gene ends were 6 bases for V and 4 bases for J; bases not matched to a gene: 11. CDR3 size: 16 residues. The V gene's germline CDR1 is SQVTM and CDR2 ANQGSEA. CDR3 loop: CSVASSGTSGYNEQFF. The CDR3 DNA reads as TGCAGCGTCGCGTCCTCCGGGACTAGCGGTTACAATGAGCAGTTCTTC.

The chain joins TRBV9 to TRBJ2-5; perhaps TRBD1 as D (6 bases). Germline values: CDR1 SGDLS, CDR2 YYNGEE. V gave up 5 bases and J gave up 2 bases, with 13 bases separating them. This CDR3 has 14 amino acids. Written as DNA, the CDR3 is TGTGCCAGCAGTTACGGGACAACACAAGAGACCCAGTACTTC. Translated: CASSYGTTQETQYF. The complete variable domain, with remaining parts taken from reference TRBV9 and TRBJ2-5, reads DSGVTQTPKHLITATGQRVTLRCSPRSGDLSVYWYQQSLDQGLQFLIQYYNGEERAKGNILERFSAQQFPDLHSELNLSSLELGDSALYFCASSYGTTQETQYFGPGTRLLVL.

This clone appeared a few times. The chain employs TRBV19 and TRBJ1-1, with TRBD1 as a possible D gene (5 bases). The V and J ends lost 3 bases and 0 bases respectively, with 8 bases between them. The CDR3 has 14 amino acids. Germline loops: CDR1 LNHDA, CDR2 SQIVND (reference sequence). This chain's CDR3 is CASSITGVNTEAFF. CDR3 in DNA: TGTGCCAGTAGTATCACAGGAGTGAACACTGAAGCTTTCTTT.

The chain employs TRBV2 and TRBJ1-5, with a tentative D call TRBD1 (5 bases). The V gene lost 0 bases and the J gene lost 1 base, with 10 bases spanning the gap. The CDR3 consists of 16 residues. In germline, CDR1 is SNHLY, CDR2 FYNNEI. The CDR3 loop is CASSEALGGSNQPQHF. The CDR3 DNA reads TGTGCCAGCAGTGAAGCGCTCGGGGGAAGCAATCAGCCCCAGCATTTT. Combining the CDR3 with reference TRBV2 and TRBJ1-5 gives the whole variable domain EPEVTQTPSHQVTQMGQEVILRCVPISNHLYFYWYRQILGQKVEFLVSFYNNEISEKSEIFDDQFSVERPDGSNFTLKIRSTKLEDSAMYFCASSEALGGSNQPQHFGDGTRLSIL.

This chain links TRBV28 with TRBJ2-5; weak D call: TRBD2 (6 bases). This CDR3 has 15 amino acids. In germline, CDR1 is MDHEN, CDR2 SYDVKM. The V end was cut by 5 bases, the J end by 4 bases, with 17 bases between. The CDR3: CASSPGGLAGETQYF. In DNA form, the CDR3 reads TGTGCCAGCAGTCCCGGGGGACTCGCCGGAGAGACCCAGTACTTC.

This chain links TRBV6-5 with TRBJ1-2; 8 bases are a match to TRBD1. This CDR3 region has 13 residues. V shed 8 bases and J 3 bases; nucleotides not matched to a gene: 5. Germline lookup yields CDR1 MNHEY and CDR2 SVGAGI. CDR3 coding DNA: TGTGCCAGCGGACAGGGCGCACACTATGGCTACACCTTC. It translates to CASGQGAHYGYTF.

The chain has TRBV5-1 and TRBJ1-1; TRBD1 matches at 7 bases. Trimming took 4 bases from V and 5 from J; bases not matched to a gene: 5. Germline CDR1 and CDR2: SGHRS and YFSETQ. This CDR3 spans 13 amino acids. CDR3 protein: CASSPDRATEAFF. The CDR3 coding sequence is TGCGCCAGCAGCCCTGACAGGGCAACTGAAGCTTTCTTT. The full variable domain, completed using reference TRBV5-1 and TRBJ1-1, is KAGVTQTPRYLIKTRGQQVTLSCSPISGHRSVSWYQQTPGQGLQFLFEYFSETQRNKGNFPGRFSGRQFSNSRSEMNVSTLELGDSALYLCASSPDRATEAFFGQGTRLTVV.

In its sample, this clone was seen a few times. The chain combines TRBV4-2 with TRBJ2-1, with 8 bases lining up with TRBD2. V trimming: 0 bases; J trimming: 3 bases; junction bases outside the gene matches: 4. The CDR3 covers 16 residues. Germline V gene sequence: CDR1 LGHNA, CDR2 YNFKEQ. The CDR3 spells CASSQDPTSDYNEQFF. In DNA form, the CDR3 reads TGTGCCAGCAGCCAAGATCCGACTAGCGACTACAATGAGCAGTTCTTC.

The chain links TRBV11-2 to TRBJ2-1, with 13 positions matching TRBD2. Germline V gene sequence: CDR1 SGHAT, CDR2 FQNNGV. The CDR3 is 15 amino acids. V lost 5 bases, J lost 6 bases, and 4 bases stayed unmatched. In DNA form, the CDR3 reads TGTGCCAGCAGCCCACGACTAGCGGGAGGCAATGAGCAGTTCTTC. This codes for CASSPRLAGGNEQFF. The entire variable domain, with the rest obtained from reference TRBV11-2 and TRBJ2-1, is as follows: EAGVAQSPRYKIIEKRQSVAFWCNPISGHATLYWYQQILGQGPKLLIQFQNNGVVDDSQLPKDRFSAERLKGVDSTLKIQPAKLEDSAVYLCASSPRLAGGNEQFFGPGTRLTVL.

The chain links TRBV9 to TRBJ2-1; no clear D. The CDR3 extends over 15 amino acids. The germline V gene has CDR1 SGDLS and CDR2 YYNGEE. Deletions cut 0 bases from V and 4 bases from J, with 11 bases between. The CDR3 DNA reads TGTGCCAGCAGCGTAGAAGGCGGCCTGTACAATGAGCAGTTCTTC. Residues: CASSVEGGLYNEQFF.

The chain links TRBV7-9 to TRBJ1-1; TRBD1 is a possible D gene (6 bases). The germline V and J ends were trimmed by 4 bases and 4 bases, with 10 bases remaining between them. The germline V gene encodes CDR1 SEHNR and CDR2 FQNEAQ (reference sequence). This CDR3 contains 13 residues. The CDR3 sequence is CASSWGGLTEAFF. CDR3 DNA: TGTGCCAGCAGCTGGGGGGGCCTCACTGAAGCTTTCTTT.